Reported below is one TCR beta chain. Its specificity is not known. This record comes from a study of T-cell memory formation after mild COVID-19. Study details: Most TCR clusters belonged to a single donor. General study results and limits: Clones contracting over day 15 to 85 were CD4/CD8 balanced, with later expanders leaning CD4+. Within pre-infection memory, some responding clones were found, suggesting cross-reactive memory joined. Contracting CD4+ clones sat mainly in CM and EM; CD8+ in EMRA.

MiXCR, run by TCRdb on the 5' RACE reads, gives a single entry per CDR3 protein. The sample yields 250,000 to 350,000 distinct CDR3 sequences, just under 20% seen once. The V end lost 3 bases, the J end lost 3 bases, and 15 bases lay between the germline ends. Germline V gene sequence: CDR1 SGHRS, CDR2 YFSETQ. The CDR3 runs 15 residues. The sequence came from a man younger than 30 who had mild COVID-19 (a few samples of this study predate the infection). Cell type and time point are not known. The rearrangement links TRBV5-1 to TRBJ1-1; D is unclear. Sequenced input: PBMCs or a T cell subset sorted from them (not recorded which). The CDR3 DNA is TGCGCCAGCAGCTCGGGAGGTTCGGGAGACACTGAAGCTTTCTTT. Protein sequence: CASSSGGSGDTEAFF.